What follows are 10 T cell receptor beta chains derived from one specimen sequenced in a study of blood T cells in healthy people across ages. A sample-barcoded 5' primer and a J-beta primer mix were used in a second PCR of roughly 6 to 11 cycles. TCRdb reanalysed the 5' RACE reads using MiXCR and keeps one entry per CDR3 protein. The sample shows hundreds of thousands of distinct CDR3 sequences, about 28% of them seen only once. Sequencing was done on a sample of blood. These TCRs come from a woman older than 75 in good health.

Comments on this clonotype: This sequence may be a read error, since a much larger clone differs from it by one base. The chain links TRBV20-1 to TRBJ2-1; the D gene could be TRBD1 or TRBD2 (5 bases each). Between the trimmed V and J ends, which lost 5 bases and 6 bases, there was a span of 17 bases. CDR1 and CDR2 (germline): DFQATT, SNEGSKA (reference sequence). CDR3 length: 14 residues. CDR3 sequence (DNA): TGCAGTGCTGACTGTAGGACACGGGGCAATGAGCAGTTCTTC. Amino acids: CSADCRTRGNEQFF.

The J gene is TRBJ2-5, the V gene TRBV7-2; 8 nucleotides agree with TRBD1. CDR3 size: 14 residues. V lost 5 bases and J lost 5; bases outside the gene matches: 7. CDR1 and CDR2 from the germline V gene are SGHTA and FQGNSA. CDR3 sequence (DNA): TGTGCCAGCAGCGTGGGCAGGGGGCTGGAGACCCAGTACTTC. It encodes CASSVGRGLETQYF.

This clonotype was recorded at least ten times. The chain couples TRBV27 to TRBJ2-5, with D tentatively TRBD2 (5 bases). CDR1 MNHEY and CDR2 SMNVEV come from the germline V gene (reference sequence). The CDR3 spans 15 residues. The ends were cut back, 5 bases at V and 5 bases at J, with 18 bases in the middle. The CDR3 region has the DNA TGTGCCAGCAGTCCGCGGGCCCCTTTGGGGGAGACCCAGTACTTC. It encodes CASSPRAPLGETQYF.

This clonotype appeared many times. CDR3 region: CASSQIAGNYGYTF. The CDR3 DNA is TGCGCCAGCAGCCAAATTGCAGGGAACTATGGCTACACCTTC. The chain couples TRBV4-3 to TRBJ1-2; the D gene is possibly TRBD1 (5 bases). Trimming pared 2 bases from V and 2 bases from J, leaving 9 bases between. The CDR3 length is 14 residues. Germline V gene sequence: CDR1 LGHNA, CDR2 YSLEER.

Points on this clonotype: Relative to the germline gene, one junction end is altered; a read error may explain this. This rearrangement joins TRBV6-1 to TRBJ1-2; 9 bases align to TRBD1. The CDR3 runs to 17 residues. Germline loops: CDR1 MNHNS, CDR2 SASEGT. CDR3 residues: CASGHPLQGGTGRGCTF. Written as DNA, the CDR3 is TGTGCCAGCGGCCACCCCCTACAGGGAGGGACAGGGAGGGGCTGCACCTTC.

This clonotype was counted many times. The chain links TRBV11-1 to TRBJ2-1, with TRBD2 identical over 7 bases. CDR1 SGHAT and CDR2 FQDESV come from the germline V gene (reference sequence). V trimming: 3 bases; J trimming: 3 bases; junction bases outside the gene matches: 8. The CDR3 sequence is 16 residues long. CDR3 protein: CASSFNGGSRYNEQFF. The CDR3 bases are TGTGCCAGCAGCTTTAACGGGGGGAGCCGCTACAATGAGCAGTTCTTC. Filled out from reference TRBV11-1 and TRBJ2-1, the complete variable domain reads EAEVAQSPRYKITEKSQAVAFWCDPISGHATLYWYRQILGQGPELLVQFQDESVVDDSQLPKDRFSAERLKGVDSTLKIQPAELGDSAMYLCASSFNGGSRYNEQFFGPGTRLTVL.

Comments on this clonotype: A clone one base away is much larger, so this may be a read error. This chain connects TRBV7-9 to TRBJ2-1; perhaps TRBD2 as D (5 bases). Germline assignment: CDR1 SEHNR and CDR2 FQNEAQ (reference sequence). This CDR3 region has 13 residues. CDR3 in amino acids: CVSSLAPAGEQFF. The CDR3 coding sequence is TGTGTCAGCAGCTTGGCACCTGCGGGTGAGCAGTTCTTC.

This sequence joins TRBV11-2 and TRBJ2-2, with D unresolved. Germline-derived CDR1 and CDR2 are SGHAT and FQNNGV. Trimming shortened V by 5 bases and J by 8 bases, and 15 bases separated the two germline ends. The CDR3 totals 14 residues. CDR3 residues: CASSPVKRAGELFF. The CDR3 region has the DNA TGTGCCAGCAGCCCAGTAAAAAGGGCAGGGGAGCTGTTTTTT.

The V and J genes are TRBV20-1 and TRBJ2-7; the match to TRBD1 covers 7 bases. The CDR3 extends over 15 amino acids. Per the germline V gene, CDR1 is DFQATT and CDR2 is SNEGSKA (reference sequence). J lost 0 bases, V lost 2 bases, and 7 bases had no gene match. CDR3 bases: TGCAGTGCTAGAAGGGTACAGGGGTACTCCTACGAGCAGTACTTC. Protein: CSARRVQGYSYEQYF.

With regard to this clonotype: A much larger clone differs from this one at a single base, so this may be a read error. Given the absence of the conserved phenylalanine or tryptophan at the CDR3 end, a read error is likely. The J gene is TRBJ1-1, the V gene TRBV18; 10 bases line up with TRBD1. This CDR3 has 15 residues. Unmatched junction bases numbered 3, after V lost 0 bases and J lost 5 bases. The germline V gene encodes CDR1 KGHSH and CDR2 LQKENI. The DNA for the CDR3 is TGTGCCAGCTCACCACCACGGACAGGGGGGACTGAAGCTTTCTTG. Protein: CASSPPRTGGTEAFL.